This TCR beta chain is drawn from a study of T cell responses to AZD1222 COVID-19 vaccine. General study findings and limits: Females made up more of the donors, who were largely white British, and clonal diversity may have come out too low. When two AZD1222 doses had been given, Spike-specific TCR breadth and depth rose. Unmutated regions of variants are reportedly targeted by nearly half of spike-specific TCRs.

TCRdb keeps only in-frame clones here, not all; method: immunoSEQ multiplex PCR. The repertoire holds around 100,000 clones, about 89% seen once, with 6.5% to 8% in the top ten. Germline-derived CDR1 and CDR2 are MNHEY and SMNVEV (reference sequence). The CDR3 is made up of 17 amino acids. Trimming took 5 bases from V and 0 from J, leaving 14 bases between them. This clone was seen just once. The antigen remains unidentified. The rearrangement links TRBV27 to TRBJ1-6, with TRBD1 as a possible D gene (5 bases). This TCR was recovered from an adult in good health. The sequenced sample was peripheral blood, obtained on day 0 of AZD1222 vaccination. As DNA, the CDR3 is TGTGCCAGCAGTACCCGACAGACGAGCTCCTATAATTCACCCCTCCACTTT. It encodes CASSTRQTSSYNSPLHF.